This TCR beta chain is drawn from a study of human T cells and chemical hapten exposure. TCRdb re-called the RACE reads with MiXCR, one entry per CDR3 protein. The table has around 200,000 distinct CDR3 sequences, just under 30% seen once. Time point noted: pre-sensitization, week 0. Indicated treatment: therapeutic diphenylcyclopropenone sensitization with weekly scalp DPC. Of note for this clonotype: A junction boundary mismatches the germline segment, possibly from a read error.

This CDR3 comprises 14 residues. The germline V gene has CDR1 MDHEN and CDR2 SYDVKM. The sequencing here drew on whole blood, taken in connection with sensitization to the hapten diphenylcyclopropenone (DPC). The receptor's source is a woman in her 30s with alopecia areata. Some clones in this sample may be carry-over from other donors' samples. The V and J genes are TRBV28 and TRBJ1-5, with TRBD1 identical over 7 bases. DNA of the CDR3: TGTGCCAGCAGTTTGGTAGGGGGCAAGCAGCCCCAGCATTTT. This encodes CASSLVGGKQPQHF.